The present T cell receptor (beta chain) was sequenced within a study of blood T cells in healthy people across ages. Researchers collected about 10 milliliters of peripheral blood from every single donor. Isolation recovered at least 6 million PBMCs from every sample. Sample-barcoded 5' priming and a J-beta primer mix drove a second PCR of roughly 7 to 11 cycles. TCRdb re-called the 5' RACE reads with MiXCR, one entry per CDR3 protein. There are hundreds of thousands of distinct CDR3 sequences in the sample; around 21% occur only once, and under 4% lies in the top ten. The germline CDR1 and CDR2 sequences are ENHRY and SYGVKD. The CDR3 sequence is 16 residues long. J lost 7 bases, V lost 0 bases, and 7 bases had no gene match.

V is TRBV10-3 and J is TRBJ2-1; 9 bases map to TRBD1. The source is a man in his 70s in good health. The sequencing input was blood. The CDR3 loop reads CAISESSGQGMNEQFF. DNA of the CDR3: TGTGCCATCAGTGAGTCCTCGGGACAGGGTATGAATGAGCAGTTCTTC.